One sample yielded the 3 T cell receptor beta chains listed below, sequenced in a study of T cells in localized non-small cell lung cancer. The assay was immunoSEQ multiplex PCR, and TCRdb's table has in-frame clones only and misses some. The repertoire has approximately 45,000 clones, 86% of them found once; the top ten carry around 2.5%. The sample consisted of PBMCs, taken before any cancer treatment. The receptors were gathered from a man aged 40 to 75 with stage II lung adenocarcinoma.

This chain's CDR3 is CASSTTLNTEAFF. The CDR3 DNA follows: TGTGCCAGCAGCACCACCTTGAACACTGAAGCTTTCTTT. The rearrangement joins TRBV7-9 to TRBJ1-1; D remains unclear. Germline-derived CDR1 and CDR2 are SEHNR and FQNEAQ (reference sequence). V lost 5 bases and J lost 0, with 7 bases in between. CDR3 size: 13 residues.

V gene TRBV2 combines with J gene TRBJ1-3; D gene ambiguous. Trimming left V 5 bases short and J 0 bases short, with 8 bases between. The CDR3 is 14 amino acids. Germline V gives CDR1 SNHLY, CDR2 FYNNEI. The CDR3 reads CASSLTGSGNTIYF. The CDR3 region has the DNA TGTGCCAGCAGTCTGACGGGCTCTGGAAACACCATATATTTT.

This chain connects TRBV5-1 to TRBJ2-5, with D hard to call. Per the germline V gene, CDR1 is SGHRS and CDR2 is YFSETQ. Trimming removed 3 bases at V and 0 bases at J, with 12 bases between. The CDR3 runs 15 residues. The CDR3 reads CASSSGQPYQETQYF. For the CDR3, the DNA is TGCGCCAGCAGCTCTGGGCAGCCGTACCAAGAGACCCAGTACTTC.